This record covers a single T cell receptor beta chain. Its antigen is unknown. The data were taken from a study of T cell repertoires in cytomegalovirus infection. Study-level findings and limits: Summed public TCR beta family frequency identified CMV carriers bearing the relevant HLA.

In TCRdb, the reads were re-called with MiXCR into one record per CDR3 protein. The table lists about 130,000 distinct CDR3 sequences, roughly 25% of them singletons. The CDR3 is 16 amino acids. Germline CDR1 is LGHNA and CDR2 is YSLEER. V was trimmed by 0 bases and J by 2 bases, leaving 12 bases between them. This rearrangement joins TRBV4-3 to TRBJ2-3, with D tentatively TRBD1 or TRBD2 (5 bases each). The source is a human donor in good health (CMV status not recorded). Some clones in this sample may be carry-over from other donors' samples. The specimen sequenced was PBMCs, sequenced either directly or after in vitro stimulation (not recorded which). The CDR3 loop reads CASSQDPGQNTDTQYF. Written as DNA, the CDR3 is TGCGCCAGCAGCCAAGATCCGGGGCAGAACACAGATACGCAGTATTTT.